This TCR beta chain comes out of a study of naive CD8 T cells in extremely preterm neonates. General study results and limits: Preterm CDR3s were shorter than older groups', with fewer N additions and less trimming.

Sequenced by immunoSEQ multiplex PCR; TCRdb stores in-frame clones only, minus some. The table has 21,000 or so clones, approximately 88% seen once. Extremely preterm births at roughly 23-27 weeks of gestation supplied the samples. To note about this clone: Its antigen is currently unknown.

With 1 base clipped from V and 6 bases from J, the junction kept 1 base outside the gene matches. Germline V lookup: CDR1 SGHNT, CDR2 YENEEA. CDR3 size: 15 residues. The V and J genes are TRBV11-3 and TRBJ2-7, with 15 bases fitting TRBD2. The TCR sequence derives from a boy who was born preterm. The material sequenced was naive CD8+ T cells from cord blood. The chain's CDR3 is CASSLGTSGGAEQYF. The DNA for the CDR3 is TGTGCCAGCAGCTTAGGGACTAGCGGGGGGGCCGAGCAGTACTTC.